The next 30 T cell receptor beta chains were all read from a single sample in a study of long-term antiretroviral therapy in people with HIV. At the survey level, the v3.0 immunoSEQ assay was run. Clones were sequenced by immunoSEQ multiplex PCR, and TCRdb holds only the in-frame ones, with some missing. In the table there are 15,000 to 20,000 clones, roughly nine tenths of which are singletons. The input for sequencing was unsorted PBMCs, taken 0.3 years after starting antiretroviral therapy. These receptors were obtained from a man in his sixties with HIV.

This chain links TRBV5-1 with TRBJ2-3, with a tentative D call TRBD2 (6 bases). CDR1 and CDR2 from the germline V gene are SGHRS and YFSETQ. Trimming removed 2 bases at V and 5 bases at J, with 15 bases between. The CDR3 totals 15 residues. The CDR3 loop is CASSFERRELDTQYF. DNA of the CDR3: TGCGCCAGCAGCTTTGAGCGCCGGGAGTTAGATACGCAGTATTTT.

The chain links TRBV13 to TRBJ2-7; 8 nucleotides line up with TRBD1. The CDR3 length is 14 residues. V lost 5 bases, J lost 6 bases, and 9 bases stayed unmatched. Germline lookup yields CDR1 PRHDT and CDR2 FYEKMQ (reference sequence). The CDR3 bases are TGTGCCAGCAGCCGCGGACAGGGACCCTTCGAGCAGTACTTC. It translates to CASSRGQGPFEQYF.

CDR3 nucleotide sequence: TGTGCCAGTAGTATAGAAAGCAATCAGCCCCAGCATTTT. Translated: CASSIESNQPQHF. The chain links TRBV19 to TRBJ1-5; D gene unclear. The length of the CDR3 is 13 residues. V was cut by 0 bases and J by 1 base, with 1 base left in between. Germline V gene lookup returns CDR1 LNHDA and CDR2 SQIVND (reference sequence).

This chain links TRBV7-2 with TRBJ1-5; TRBD1 matches at 7 bases. After removal of 4 bases from V and 1 base from J, the junction contained 4 bases not matched to a gene. Looked up from germline, CDR1 is SGHTA and CDR2 is FQGNSA. The CDR3 totals 15 residues. This CDR3 is CASSSTGLSNQPQHF. The CDR3 DNA reads as TGTGCCAGCAGCTCGACAGGGCTGAGCAATCAGCCCCAGCATTTT.

The rearrangement joins TRBV5-1 to TRBJ1-3, with 8 bases aligning to TRBD1. V gave up 6 bases and J gave up 3 bases; unmatched junction bases: 11. CDR3 size: 16 residues. Germline lookup yields CDR1 SGHRS and CDR2 YFSETQ. The CDR3 here is CASKGQATLDGNTIYF. The CDR3 nucleotides read TGCGCCAGCAAGGGACAGGCAACATTAGATGGAAACACCATATATTTT.

The rearrangement joins TRBV5-1 to TRBJ2-7; the match to TRBD1 covers 7 bases. Germline CDR1 reads SGHRS; CDR2 reads YFSETQ. V dropped 4 bases and J dropped 2; count of bases not matched to a gene: 3. CDR3 size: 13 residues. CDR3 coding DNA: TGCGCCAGCAGCCGGGACAGCCCCTACGAGCAGTACTTC. It is translated as CASSRDSPYEQYF.

The chain uses TRBV5-8 and TRBJ2-5; maybe TRBD2 (6 bases). Germline CDR1 is SGHTS and CDR2 is YDEGEE. Trimming took off 4 bases at V and 5 bases at J, with 15 bases between the two ends. CDR3 length: 14 amino acids. The CDR3 reads CASSPGTRGETQYF. Written as DNA, the CDR3 is TGTGCCAGCAGCCCAGGTACACGGGGGGAGACCCAGTACTTC.

The chain has TRBV9 and TRBJ2-6; 7 bases map to TRBD2. The CDR3 has 17 residues. V gave up 4 bases and J gave up 0 bases; unmatched junction bases: 7. Looked up from germline, CDR1 is SGDLS and CDR2 is YYNGEE. The CDR3 region is CASSSWGGYSGANVLTF. CDR3 nucleotides: TGTGCCAGCAGCTCCTGGGGAGGGTACTCTGGGGCCAACGTCCTGACTTTC.

This clone was picked up one time. The rearrangement joins TRBV7-9 to TRBJ2-6; a weak D match, TRBD2 (6 bases). The CDR3 spans 18 residues. V lost 5 bases and J lost 0, with 17 bases in between. Germline CDR1 SEHNR, CDR2 FQNEAQ (reference sequence). The CDR3 loop is CASSRGTDARSGANVLTF. The CDR3 coding sequence is TGTGCCAGCAGCCGAGGGACTGATGCACGCTCTGGGGCCAACGTCCTGACTTTC.

The V and J genes are TRBV5-4 and TRBJ1-1, with 8 bases that match TRBD1. Germline CDR1 reads SGHNT; CDR2 reads YYREEE (reference sequence). The CDR3 covers 15 residues. V lost 4 bases, J lost 1 base, and 6 bases stayed unmatched. Here the CDR3 reads CASSRPGTGNTEAFF. The CDR3 nucleotides are TGTGCCAGCAGCCGTCCCGGGACAGGGAACACTGAAGCTTTCTTT.

The V call is TRBV9, the J call TRBJ2-3; no definite D call. The CDR3 is 15 residues long. Germline V CDR1 and CDR2: SGDLS, YYNGEE. The V gene lost 0 bases and the J gene lost 5 bases, with 13 bases spanning the gap. CDR3 residues: CASSVGPQYGDTQYF. The CDR3 DNA sequence: TGTGCCAGCAGCGTAGGTCCACAGTACGGAGATACGCAGTATTTT.

This clone was detected once. The chain employs TRBV6-5 and TRBJ1-2, with a tentative D call TRBD1 (5 bases). CDR1 and CDR2 from the germline V gene are MNHEY and SVGAGI. This CDR3 region has 15 residues. V shed 0 bases and J shed 8 bases, with 16 bases lying between them. CDR3 bases: TGTGCCAGCAGTTACTCGAAACAGGCTAGCTGGGGCTACACCTTC. Translating it yields CASSYSKQASWGYTF.

The chain couples TRBV11-2 to TRBJ2-7, with a tentative D call TRBD1 (5 bases). With 5 bases removed from V and 5 bases from J, the gap between germline ends came to 13 bases. This CDR3 is 13 amino acids long. Per germline, CDR1 SGHAT and CDR2 FQNNGV. CDR3 DNA: TGTGCCAGCAGCCTTCAGGGTGTCCACGAGCAGTACTTC. Translated, it gives CASSLQGVHEQYF.

CDR3 bases: TGTGCCAGCAGCACCGAGACAGGGGAGGCTGAAGCTTTCTTT. Its translation: CASSTETGEAEAFF. The chain is built from TRBV9 and TRBJ1-1, with 8 bases lining up with TRBD1. The CDR3 covers 14 residues. Germline loops: CDR1 SGDLS, CDR2 YYNGEE. Trimming at V came to 4 bases and at J to 6 bases, leaving 8 bases not matched to a gene.

V and J are TRBV29-1 and TRBJ2-3; D gene unclear. The V end was cut by 6 bases, the J end by 0 bases, with 10 bases between. The germline gives CDR1 SQVTM, CDR2 ANQGSEA. The CDR3 has 13 residues. The CDR3 DNA reads TGCAGCGTACAGATATACAGCACAGATACGCAGTATTTT. It codes for CSVQIYSTDTQYF.

V is TRBV9 and J is TRBJ2-7; 8 nucleotides match TRBD2. The CDR3 is 16 residues long. J was trimmed by 0 bases and V by 0 bases; bases with no gene match: 5. CDR1 and CDR2 (germline): SGDLS, YYNGEE. The CDR3 nucleotides are TGTGCCAGCAGCGTAGGGCCAGCGGGGGACTCCTACGAGCAGTACTTC. Translation: CASSVGPAGDSYEQYF.

This chain joins TRBV7-3 and TRBJ1-1; D not certain. This CDR3 has 13 amino acids. Germline CDR1 reads SGHTA; CDR2 reads FQGTGA. V shed 2 bases and J shed 2 bases, with 6 bases lying between them. CDR3 nucleotide sequence: TGTGCCAGCAGCTTAGGTTATAACACTGAAGCTTTCTTT. Translating gives CASSLGYNTEAFF.

The chain joins TRBV9 to TRBJ1-1; possible D gene TRBD1, 5 bases. This CDR3 is built from 14 residues. V was trimmed by 6 bases and J by 1 base, leaving 13 bases between them. In germline, CDR1 is SGDLS, CDR2 YYNGEE. The CDR3 DNA reads TGTGCCAGCACCGAGGGACGGGAGAACACTGAAGCTTTCTTT. Its protein product is CASTEGRENTEAFF.

In its sample, this clone was seen a few times. V and J are TRBV7-9 and TRBJ1-6; the D is unclear. CDR1 and CDR2 from the germline V gene are SEHNR and FQNEAQ (reference sequence). Trimming removed 1 base from V and 6 bases from J, with 13 bases in between. The CDR3 runs to 16 residues. CDR3 residues: CASSLGRPLVNSPLHF. The CDR3 DNA reads TGTGCCAGCAGCTTAGGCCGGCCACTTGTTAATTCACCCCTCCACTTT. Drawing the rest from reference TRBV7-9 and TRBJ1-6, the complete variable domain is DTGVSQNPRHKITKRGQNVTFRCDPISEHNRLYWYRQTLGQGPEFLTYFQNEAQLEKSRLLSDRFSAERPKGSFSTLEIQRTEQGDSAMYLCASSLGRPLVNSPLHFGNGTRLTVT.

The V call is TRBV29-1, the J call TRBJ2-1; 8 nucleotides align to TRBD1. The CDR3 is 14 amino acids. Germline lookup yields CDR1 SQVTM and CDR2 ANQGSEA. Trimming took 7 bases from V and 4 from J; bases not matched to a gene: 9. In DNA form, the CDR3 reads TGCAGCGCAAATCAGGGGGCAGGGTACAATGAGCAGTTCTTC. Its protein product is CSANQGAGYNEQFF.

This sequence joins TRBV7-2 and TRBJ2-3; unclear D gene. The V end was cut by 1 base, the J end by 5 bases, with 10 bases between. Germline V lookup: CDR1 SGHTA, CDR2 FQGNSA. The CDR3 runs 14 residues. CDR3 nucleotide sequence: TGTGCCAGCAGCTTAGGAGGCCCTTTAGATACGCAGTATTTT. Translated: CASSLGGPLDTQYF.

The J gene is TRBJ2-7, the V gene TRBV2; D might be TRBD1 (6 bases). Looked up from germline, CDR1 is SNHLY and CDR2 is FYNNEI. CDR3 length: 16 residues. With 2 bases removed from V and 2 bases from J, the gap between germline ends came to 16 bases. This chain's CDR3 is CASSESRQAPTYEQYF. DNA of the CDR3: TGTGCCAGCAGTGAATCCCGACAGGCCCCGACCTACGAGCAGTACTTC.

The rearrangement links TRBV6-1 to TRBJ2-7; D perhaps matches TRBD1 (5 bases). The CDR3 sequence is 15 residues long. V was cut by 3 bases and J by 7 bases, with 19 bases left in between. Germline lookup yields CDR1 MNHNS and CDR2 SASEGT. CDR3 residues: CASSDPARASWEQYF. The CDR3 coding sequence is TGTGCCAGCAGTGACCCGGCCAGGGCATCTTGGGAGCAGTACTTC.

In this sample, this clone turned up a few times. The V call is TRBV9, the J call TRBJ1-6; D is uncertain. With 0 bases removed from V and 7 bases from J, the gap between germline ends came to 17 bases. Germline-derived CDR1 and CDR2 are SGDLS and YYNGEE. This CDR3 is built from 17 residues. In DNA form, the CDR3 reads TGTGCCAGCAGCGTAGGGTCTAATTGGCAGGTCAATTCACCCCTCCACTTT. Translated: CASSVGSNWQVNSPLHF.

CDR3 loop: CASSVGLAGVNEQYF. The CDR3 coding sequence is TGTGCCAGCAGCGTCGGCCTAGCGGGAGTAAACGAGCAGTACTTC. V and J are TRBV7-3 and TRBJ2-7; 10 bases align to TRBD2. This CDR3 is built from 15 residues. The germline gives CDR1 SGHTA, CDR2 FQGTGA. Trimming at V came to 5 bases and at J to 5 bases, leaving 9 bases not matched to a gene.

The V call is TRBV7-3, the J call TRBJ2-2, with 9 positions matching TRBD1. This CDR3 spans 15 amino acids. With 2 bases clipped from V and 3 bases from J, the junction kept 1 base outside the gene matches. In germline, CDR1 is SGHTA, CDR2 FQGTGA. CDR3 amino acids: CASSLGTGYTGELFF. The CDR3 DNA follows: TGTGCCAGCAGCTTAGGGACAGGGTACACCGGGGAGCTGTTTTTT.

This rearrangement joins TRBV30 to TRBJ2-1; D is unresolved. Trimming removed 0 bases from V and 0 bases from J, with 6 bases in between. Germline V gives CDR1 GTSNPN, CDR2 SVGIG (reference sequence). The CDR3 extends over 14 amino acids. The CDR3 spells CAWSVRASYNEQFF. Here the CDR3 DNA reads TGTGCCTGGAGTGTACGAGCCTCCTACAATGAGCAGTTCTTC.

On this clone itself: At the DNA level, this CDR3 is encoded by other sequences in the same sample as well. J is TRBJ2-1 and V is TRBV5-1; possibly TRBD1 or TRBD2 for D (5 bases each). The CDR3 covers 15 residues. CDR1 and CDR2 from the germline V gene are SGHRS and YFSETQ. The ends were cut back, 0 bases at V and 6 bases at J, with 13 bases in the middle. The CDR3 DNA reads as TGCGCCAGCAGCTTGGAGGGGACGGGATTCAATGAGCAGTTCTTC. Amino acids: CASSLEGTGFNEQFF.

This rearrangement joins TRBV6-6 to TRBJ1-5; D might be TRBD1 (6 bases). From germline, CDR1 is MNHNY and CDR2 SVGAGI (reference sequence). The CDR3 extends over 14 amino acids. The V end lost 6 bases, the J end lost 0 bases, and 9 bases lay between the germline ends. This CDR3 is CASSGQYSNQPQHF. CDR3 bases: TGTGCCAGCAGCGGACAGTATAGCAATCAGCCCCAGCATTTT.

The chain joins TRBV19 to TRBJ1-2, with a tentative D call TRBD1 (6 bases). Trimming cost V 6 bases and J 2 bases, with 10 bases left between them. Germline V gene data show CDR1 as LNHDA and CDR2 as SQIVND (reference sequence). The CDR3 sequence is 13 residues long. The CDR3, as DNA: TGTGCCAGTAGACACGACAGGAACTATGGCTACACCTTC. Translating it yields CASRHDRNYGYTF.